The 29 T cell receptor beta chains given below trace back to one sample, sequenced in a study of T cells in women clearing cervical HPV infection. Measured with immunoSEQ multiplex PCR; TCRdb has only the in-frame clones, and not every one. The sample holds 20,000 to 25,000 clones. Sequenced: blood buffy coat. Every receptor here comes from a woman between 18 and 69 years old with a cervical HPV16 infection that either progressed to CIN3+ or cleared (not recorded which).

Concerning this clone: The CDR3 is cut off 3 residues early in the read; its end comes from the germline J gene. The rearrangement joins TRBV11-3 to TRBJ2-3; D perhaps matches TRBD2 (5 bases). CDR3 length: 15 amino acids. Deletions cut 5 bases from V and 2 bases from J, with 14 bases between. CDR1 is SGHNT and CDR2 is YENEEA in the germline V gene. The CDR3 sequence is CASSSTVRATDTQYF. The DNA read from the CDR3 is TGTGCCAGCAGCAGTACGGTGAGGGCCACAGATACG.

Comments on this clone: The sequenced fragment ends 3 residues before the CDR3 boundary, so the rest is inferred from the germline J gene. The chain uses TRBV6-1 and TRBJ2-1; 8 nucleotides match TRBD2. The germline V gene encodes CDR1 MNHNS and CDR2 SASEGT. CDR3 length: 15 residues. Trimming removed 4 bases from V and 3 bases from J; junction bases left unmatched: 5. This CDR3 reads CASSVTSGIYNEQFF. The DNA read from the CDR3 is TGTGCCAGCAGTGTAACTAGCGGTATCTACAATGAG.

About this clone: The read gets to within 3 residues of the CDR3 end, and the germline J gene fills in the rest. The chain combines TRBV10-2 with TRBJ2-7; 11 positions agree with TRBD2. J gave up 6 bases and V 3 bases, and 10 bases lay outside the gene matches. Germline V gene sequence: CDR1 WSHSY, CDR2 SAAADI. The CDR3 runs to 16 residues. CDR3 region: CASSEFSGGAGGEQYF. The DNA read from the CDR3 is TGCGCCAGCAGTGAATTTAGCGGGGGGGCGGGAGGCGAG.

This CDR3 reads CAIEEVGELFF. The DNA read from the CDR3 is TGCGCCATCGAAGAGGTCGGGGAG. The V call is TRBV5-1, the J call TRBJ2-2; no firm D call. The sequenced fragment ends 3 residues before the CDR3 boundary, so the rest is inferred from the germline J gene. The CDR3 covers 11 residues. The ends were cut back, 9 bases at V and 7 bases at J, with 10 bases in the middle. Germline-derived CDR1 and CDR2 are SGHRS and YFSETQ.

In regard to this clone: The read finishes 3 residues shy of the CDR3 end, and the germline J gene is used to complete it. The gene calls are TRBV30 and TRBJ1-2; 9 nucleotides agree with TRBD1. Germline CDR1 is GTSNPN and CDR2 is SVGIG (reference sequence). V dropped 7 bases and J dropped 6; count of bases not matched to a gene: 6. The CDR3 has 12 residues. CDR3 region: CASQGATHGYTF. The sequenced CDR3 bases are TGTGCCTCACAGGGGGCGACTCATGGC.

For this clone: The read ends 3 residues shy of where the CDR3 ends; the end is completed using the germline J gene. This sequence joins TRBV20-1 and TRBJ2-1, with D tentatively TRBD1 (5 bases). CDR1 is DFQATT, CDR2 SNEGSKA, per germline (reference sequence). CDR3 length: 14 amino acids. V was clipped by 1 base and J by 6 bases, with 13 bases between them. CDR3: CSARGVGRGNEQFF. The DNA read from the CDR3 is TGCAGTGCTAGAGGGGTGGGAAGGGGCAATGAG.

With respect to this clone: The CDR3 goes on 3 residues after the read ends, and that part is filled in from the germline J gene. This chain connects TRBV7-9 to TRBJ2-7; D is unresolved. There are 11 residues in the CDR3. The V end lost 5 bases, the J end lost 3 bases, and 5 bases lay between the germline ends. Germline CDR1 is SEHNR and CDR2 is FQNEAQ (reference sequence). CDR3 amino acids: CASSNSYEQYF. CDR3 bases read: TGTGCCAGCAGCAACAGCTACGAG.

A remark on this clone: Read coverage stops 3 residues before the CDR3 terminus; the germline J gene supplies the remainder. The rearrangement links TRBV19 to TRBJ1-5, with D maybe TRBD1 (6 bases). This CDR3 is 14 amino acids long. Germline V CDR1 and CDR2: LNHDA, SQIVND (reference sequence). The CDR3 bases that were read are TGTGCCAGTATGGTTAAGGGGGACACAGATCCC. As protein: CASMVKGDTDP. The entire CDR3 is CASMVKGDTDPQHF.

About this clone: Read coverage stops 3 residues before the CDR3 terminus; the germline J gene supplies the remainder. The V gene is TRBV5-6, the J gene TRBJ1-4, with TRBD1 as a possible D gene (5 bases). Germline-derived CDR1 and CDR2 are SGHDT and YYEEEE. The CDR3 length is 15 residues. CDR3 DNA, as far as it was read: TGTGCCAGCAGCTTGTCTTACCAGGGATGGTCACCA. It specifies CASSLSYQGWSP. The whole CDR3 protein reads CASSLSYQGWSPLFF. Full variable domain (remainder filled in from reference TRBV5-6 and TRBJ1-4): DAGVTQSPTHLIKTRGQQVTLRCSPKSGHDTVSWYQQALGQGPQFIFQYYEEEERQRGNFPDRFSGHQFPNYSSELNVNALLLGDSALYLCASSLSYQGWSPLFFGSGTQLSVL.

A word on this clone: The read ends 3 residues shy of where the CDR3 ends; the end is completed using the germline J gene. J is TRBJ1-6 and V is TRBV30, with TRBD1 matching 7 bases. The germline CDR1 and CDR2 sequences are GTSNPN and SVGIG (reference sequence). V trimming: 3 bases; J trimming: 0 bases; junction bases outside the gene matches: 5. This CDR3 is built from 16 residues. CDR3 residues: CAWRAGQSSYNSPLHF. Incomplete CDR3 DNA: TGTGCCTGGAGGGCGGGACAGAGCTCCTATAATTCACCC.

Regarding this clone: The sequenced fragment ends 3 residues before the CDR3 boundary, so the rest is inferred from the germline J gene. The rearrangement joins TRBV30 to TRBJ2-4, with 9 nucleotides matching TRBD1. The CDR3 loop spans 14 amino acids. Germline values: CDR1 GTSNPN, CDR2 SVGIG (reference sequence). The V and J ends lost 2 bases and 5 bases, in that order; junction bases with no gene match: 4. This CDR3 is CAWSFRTGENIQYF. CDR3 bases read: TGTGCCTGGAGTTTTCGGACAGGGGAAAACATT.

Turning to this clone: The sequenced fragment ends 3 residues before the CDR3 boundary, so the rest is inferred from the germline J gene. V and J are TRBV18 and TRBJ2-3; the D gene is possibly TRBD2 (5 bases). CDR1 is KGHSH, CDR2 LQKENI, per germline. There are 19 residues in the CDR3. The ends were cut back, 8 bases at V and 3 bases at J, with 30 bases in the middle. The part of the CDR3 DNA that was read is TGTGCCAGCCCCCCGAAGAAGGTTCCCGCCAGTTTAGCGACAGATACG. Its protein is CASPPKKVPASLATDT. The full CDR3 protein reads CASPPKKVPASLATDTQYF.

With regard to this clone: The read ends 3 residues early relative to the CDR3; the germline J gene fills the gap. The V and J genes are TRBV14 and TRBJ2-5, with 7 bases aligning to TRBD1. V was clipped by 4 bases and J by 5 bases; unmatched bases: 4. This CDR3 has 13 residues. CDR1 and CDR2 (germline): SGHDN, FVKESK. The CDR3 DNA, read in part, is TGTGCCAGCAGCCCGACAGGGCGGGAGACC. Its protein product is CASSPTGRET. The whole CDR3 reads CASSPTGRETQYF. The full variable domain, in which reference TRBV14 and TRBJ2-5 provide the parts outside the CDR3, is EAGVTQFPSHSVIEKGQTVTLRCDPISGHDNLYWYRRVMGKEIKFLLHFVKESKQDESGMPNNRFLAERTGGTYSTLKVQPAELEDSGVYFCASSPTGRETQYFGPGTRLLVL.

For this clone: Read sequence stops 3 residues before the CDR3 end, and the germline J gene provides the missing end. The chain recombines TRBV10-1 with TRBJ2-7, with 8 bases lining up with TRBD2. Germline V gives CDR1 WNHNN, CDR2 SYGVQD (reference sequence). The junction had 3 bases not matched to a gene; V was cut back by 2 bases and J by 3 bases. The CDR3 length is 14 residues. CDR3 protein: CASSESGSHYEQYF. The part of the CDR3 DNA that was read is TGCGCCAGCAGTGAGAGCGGGAGTCACTACGAG.

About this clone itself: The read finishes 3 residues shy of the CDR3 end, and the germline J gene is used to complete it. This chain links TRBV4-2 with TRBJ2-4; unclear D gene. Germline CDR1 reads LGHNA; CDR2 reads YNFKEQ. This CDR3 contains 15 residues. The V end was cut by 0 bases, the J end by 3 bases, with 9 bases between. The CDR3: CASSQEVYGKNIQYF. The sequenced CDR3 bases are TGTGCCAGCAGCCAAGAAGTTTACGGCAAAAACATT.

This chain's CDR3 is CASSQSSGQGNSPLHF. CDR3 DNA, as far as it was read: TGTGCCAGCTCCCAGTCATCGGGACAGGGAAATTCACCC. The rearrangement links TRBV18 to TRBJ1-6; 9 bases are a match to TRBD1. The read stops 3 residues short of the end of the CDR3; the missing end is completed from the germline J gene. Trimming cost V 6 bases and J 7 bases; bases outside gene matches: 10. The CDR3 loop spans 16 amino acids. Looked up from germline, CDR1 is KGHSH and CDR2 is LQKENI.

Incomplete CDR3 DNA: TGTGCCAGCAGCGAACGGGACAGCTACAATGAG. As protein: CASSERDSYNE. The full CDR3 is CASSERDSYNEQFF. The chain has TRBV7-3 and TRBJ2-1; 7 bases fit TRBD1. The read halts 3 residues ahead of the CDR3 end, with the missing end drawn from the germline J gene. Germline CDR1 and CDR2: SGHTA and FQGTGA. This CDR3 contains 14 residues. Trimming removed 5 bases from V and 3 bases from J; junction bases left unmatched: 4.

The chain's CDR3 is CAWSDGGAYEQYF. The part of the CDR3 DNA that was read is TGTGCCTGGAGTGACGGGGGGGCCTACGAG. The chain combines TRBV30 with TRBJ2-7; 8 positions match TRBD2. The read falls 3 residues short of the CDR3 end, and the missing part is taken from the germline J gene. Losses at the gene ends were 1 base for V and 2 bases for J; bases not matched to a gene: 1. This CDR3 has 13 amino acids. Germline-derived CDR1 and CDR2 are GTSNPN and SVGIG (reference sequence). The variable domain in full, completed from reference TRBV30 and TRBJ2-7, reads SQTIHQWPATLVQPVGSPLSLECTVEGTSNPNLYWYRQAAGRGLQLLFYSVGIGQISSEVPQNLSASRPQDRQFILSSKKLLLSDSGFYLCAWSDGGAYEQYFGPGTRLTVT.

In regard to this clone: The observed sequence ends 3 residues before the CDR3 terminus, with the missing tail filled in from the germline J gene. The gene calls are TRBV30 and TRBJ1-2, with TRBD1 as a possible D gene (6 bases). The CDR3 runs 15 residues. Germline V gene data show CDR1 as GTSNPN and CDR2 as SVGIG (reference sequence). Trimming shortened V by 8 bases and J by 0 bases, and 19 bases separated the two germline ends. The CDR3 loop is CAPLGAGQTNYGYTF. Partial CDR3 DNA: TGTGCCCCCCTGGGGGCAGGACAGACTAACTATGGC. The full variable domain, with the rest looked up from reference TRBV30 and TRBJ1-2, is SQTIHQWPATLVQPVGSPLSLECTVEGTSNPNLYWYRQAAGRGLQLLFYSVGIGQISSEVPQNLSASRPQDRQFILSSKKLLLSDSGFYLCAPLGAGQTNYGYTFGSGTRLTVV.

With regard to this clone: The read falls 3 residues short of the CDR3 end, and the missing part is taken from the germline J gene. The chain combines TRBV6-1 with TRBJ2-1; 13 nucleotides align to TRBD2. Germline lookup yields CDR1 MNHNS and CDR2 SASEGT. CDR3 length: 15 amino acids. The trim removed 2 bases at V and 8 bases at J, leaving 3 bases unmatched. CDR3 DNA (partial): TGTGCCAGCAGTGAAACTAGCGGGAGGGCCGATGAG. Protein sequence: CASSETSGRADE. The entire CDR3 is CASSETSGRADEQFF.

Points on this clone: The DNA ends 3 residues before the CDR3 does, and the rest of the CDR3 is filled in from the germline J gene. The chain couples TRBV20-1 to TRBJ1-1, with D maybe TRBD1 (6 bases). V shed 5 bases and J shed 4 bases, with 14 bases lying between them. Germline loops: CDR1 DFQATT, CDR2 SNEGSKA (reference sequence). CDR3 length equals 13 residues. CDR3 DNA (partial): TGCAGTGCTCCCGGAGGGGGAGCCACTGAA. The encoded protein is CSAPGGGATE. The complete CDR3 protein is CSAPGGGATEAFF.

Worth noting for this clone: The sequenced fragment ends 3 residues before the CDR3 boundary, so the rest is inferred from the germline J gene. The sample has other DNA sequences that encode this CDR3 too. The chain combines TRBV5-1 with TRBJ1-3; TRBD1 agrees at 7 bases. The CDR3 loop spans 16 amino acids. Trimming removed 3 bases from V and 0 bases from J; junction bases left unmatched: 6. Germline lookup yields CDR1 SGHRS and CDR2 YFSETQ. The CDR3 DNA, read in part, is TGCGCCAGCAGCTGGGACAGCGAATTCTCTGGAAACACC. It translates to CASSWDSEFSGNT. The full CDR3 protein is CASSWDSEFSGNTIYF.

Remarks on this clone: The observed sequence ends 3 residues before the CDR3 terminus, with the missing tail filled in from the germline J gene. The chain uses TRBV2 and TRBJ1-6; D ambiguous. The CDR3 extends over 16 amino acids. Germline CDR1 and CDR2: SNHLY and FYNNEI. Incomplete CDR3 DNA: TGTGCCAGCAGGGCCGACACTGGCCCCATCTTTATGACC. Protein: CASRADTGPIFMT. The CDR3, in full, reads CASRADTGPIFMTLHF.

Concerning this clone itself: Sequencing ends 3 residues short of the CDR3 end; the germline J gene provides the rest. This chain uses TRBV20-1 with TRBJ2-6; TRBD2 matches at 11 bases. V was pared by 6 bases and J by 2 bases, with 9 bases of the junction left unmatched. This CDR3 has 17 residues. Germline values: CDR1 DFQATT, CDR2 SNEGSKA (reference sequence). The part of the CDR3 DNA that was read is TGCAGTGCACTGGGGGCTAGCGGGGGGCCTGGGGCCAACGTC. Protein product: CSALGASGGPGANV. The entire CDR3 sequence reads CSALGASGGPGANVLTF.

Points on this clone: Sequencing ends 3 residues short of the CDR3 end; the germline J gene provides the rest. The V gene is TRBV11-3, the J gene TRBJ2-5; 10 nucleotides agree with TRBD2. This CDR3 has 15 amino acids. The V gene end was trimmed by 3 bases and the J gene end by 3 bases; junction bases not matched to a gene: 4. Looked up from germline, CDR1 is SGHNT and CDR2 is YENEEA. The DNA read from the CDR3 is TGTGCCAGCAGCTTTTTCAGCGGGGGGGAAGAGACC. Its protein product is CASSFFSGGEET. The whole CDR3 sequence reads CASSFFSGGEETQYF. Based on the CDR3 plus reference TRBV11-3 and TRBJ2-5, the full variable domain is EAGVVQSPRYKIIEKKQPVAFWCNPISGHNTLYWYLQNLGQGPELLIRYENEEAVDDSQLPKDRFSAERLKGVDSTLKIQPAELGDSAVYLCASSFFSGGEETQYFGPGTRLLVL.

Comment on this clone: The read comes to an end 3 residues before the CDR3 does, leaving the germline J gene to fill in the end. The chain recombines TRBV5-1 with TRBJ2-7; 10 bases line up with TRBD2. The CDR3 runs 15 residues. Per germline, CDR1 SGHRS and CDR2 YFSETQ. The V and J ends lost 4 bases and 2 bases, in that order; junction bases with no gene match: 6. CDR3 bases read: TGCGCCAGCAGCCGCACTAGCGGGGACACCTACGAG. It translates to CASSRTSGDTYE. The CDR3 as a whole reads CASSRTSGDTYEQYF.

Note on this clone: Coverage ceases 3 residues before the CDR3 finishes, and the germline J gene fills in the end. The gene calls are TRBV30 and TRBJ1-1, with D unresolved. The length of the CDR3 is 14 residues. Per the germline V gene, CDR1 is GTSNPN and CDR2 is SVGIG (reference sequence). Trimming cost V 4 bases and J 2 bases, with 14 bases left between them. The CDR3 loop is CAWNLEGLNTEAFF. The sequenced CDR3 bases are TGTGCCTGGAATTTAGAGGGCCTAAACACTGAA.

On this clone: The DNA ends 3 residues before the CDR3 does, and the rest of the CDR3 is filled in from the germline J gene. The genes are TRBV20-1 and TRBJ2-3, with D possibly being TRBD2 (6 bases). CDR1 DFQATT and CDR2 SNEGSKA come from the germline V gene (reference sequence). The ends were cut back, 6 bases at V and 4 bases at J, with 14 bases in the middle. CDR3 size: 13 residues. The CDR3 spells CSAWDSPSDTQYF. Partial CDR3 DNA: TGCAGTGCCTGGGACTCGCCCTCAGATACG.

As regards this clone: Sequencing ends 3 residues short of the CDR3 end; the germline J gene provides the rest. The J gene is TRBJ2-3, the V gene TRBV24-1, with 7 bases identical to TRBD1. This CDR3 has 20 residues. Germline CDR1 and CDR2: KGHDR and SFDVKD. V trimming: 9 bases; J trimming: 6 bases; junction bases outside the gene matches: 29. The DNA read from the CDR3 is TGTGCCACCCAACGTGGAGATCATAAAGGGGGCTGGGTCGGCTCGGATACG. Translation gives CATQRGDHKGGWVGSDT. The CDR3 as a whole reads CATQRGDHKGGWVGSDTQYF.